The 16 T cell receptor beta chains given below trace back to one sample, sequenced in a study of immune evolution from preneoplasia to lung adenocarcinoma (dated by TCRdb to the early 2020s). Library prep was done by the immunoSEQ multiplex PCR assay. TCRdb's version of the immuneACCESS table is confined to in-frame rearrangements and falls short of the full clone set. An unresolved V gene accounts for under half of the shortfall where checked; the remainder is of unknown origin. This sample is represented by several thousand clones; 65% to 80% of them were singletons. Jointly, the top ten make up approximately 6.6% of the sample. What was sequenced was FFPE minimally invasive lung adenocarcinoma tissue. What this sample's cell subset or site label stands for: micro-invasive lung adenocarcinoma (MIA). These receptors were collected from a person between 45 and 75 years old with lung adenocarcinoma.

This chain joins TRBV5-6 and TRBJ2-7; D is ambiguous. Germline-derived CDR1 and CDR2 are SGHDT and YYEEEE. This CDR3 has 13 residues. V lost 3 bases and J 1 base, leaving 8 bases between the germline ends. The CDR3: CASSSTVSYEQYF. The CDR3 DNA reads as TGTGCCAGCAGCTCTACGGTTTCCTACGAGCAGTACTTC. Complete variable domain (other parts from reference TRBV5-6 and TRBJ2-7): DAGVTQSPTHLIKTRGQQVTLRCSPKSGHDTVSWYQQALGQGPQFIFQYYEEEERQRGNFPDRFSGHQFPNYSSELNVNALLLGDSALYLCASSSTVSYEQYFGPGTRLTVT.

This chain connects TRBV5-1 to TRBJ1-1, with 8 bases identical to TRBD1. Germline lookup yields CDR1 SGHRS and CDR2 YFSETQ. With V trimmed by 2 bases and J by 6 bases, 3 bases remained unmatched. This CDR3 comprises 13 residues. DNA of the CDR3: TGCGCCAGCAGCTTAACAGGGGGGGCTGAAGCTTTCTTT. Amino acid sequence: CASSLTGGAEAFF.

CDR3 region: CASTVTKTRDEKLFF. CDR3 nucleotides: TGTGCCAGCACCGTTACCAAAACAAGAGACGAAAAACTGTTTTTT. V usage is TRBV28 and J usage is TRBJ1-4, with unresolved D. CDR3 size: 15 residues. Trimming removed 7 bases at V and 8 bases at J, with 20 bases between. Per the germline V gene, CDR1 is MDHEN and CDR2 is SYDVKM. The full variable domain, its missing parts supplied by reference TRBV28 and TRBJ1-4, is DVKVTQSSRYLVKRTGEKVFLECVQDMDHENMFWYRQDPGLGLRLIYFSYDVKMKEKGDIPEGYSVSREKKERFSLILESASTNQTSMYLCASTVTKTRDEKLFFGSGTQLSVL.

The J gene is TRBJ2-5, the V gene TRBV29-1; the match to TRBD1 covers 10 bases. The germline V gene has CDR1 SQVTM and CDR2 ANQGSEA. After removal of 6 bases from V and 3 bases from J, the junction contained 7 bases not matched to a gene. The CDR3 extends over 14 amino acids. The CDR3 sequence: CSVRRDRGKETQYF. In DNA form, the CDR3 reads TGCAGCGTGCGCCGGGACAGGGGAAAAGAGACCCAGTACTTC.

V usage is TRBV7-9 and J usage is TRBJ2-3, with D possibly being TRBD1 (6 bases). This CDR3 spans 14 amino acids. CDR1 is SEHNR and CDR2 is FQNEAQ in the germline V gene (reference sequence). V shed 1 base and J shed 5 bases, with 10 bases lying between them. CDR3 DNA sequence: TGTGCCAGCAGCTTAGACACAGGGTTAGATACGCAGTATTTT. Its protein is CASSLDTGLDTQYF.

The gene calls are TRBV5-4 and TRBJ2-7, with D possibly called TRBD1 or TRBD2 (6 bases each). The CDR3 spans 16 residues. CDR1 SGHNT and CDR2 YYREEE come from the germline V gene (reference sequence). Trimming cost V 4 bases and J 6 bases, with 23 bases left between them. CDR3 coding DNA: TGTGCCAGCAGCCTAGGTTCGGCGGGGACCAGGGGCGAGCAGTACTTC. It translates to CASSLGSAGTRGEQYF.

This clone was detected once. The V call is TRBV7-3, the J call TRBJ2-2; 10 bases align to TRBD2. CDR3 length equals 17 residues. The germline V gene has CDR1 SGHTA and CDR2 FQGTGA. Trimming took 4 bases from V and 6 from J; bases not matched to a gene: 11. CDR3 bases: TGTGCCAGCAGCTCCTCCTCGGGTAGCGGGAGGCCCGGGGAGCTGTTTTTT. Residues: CASSSSSGSGRPGELFF. Drawing the rest from reference TRBV7-3 and TRBJ2-2, the complete variable domain is GAGVSQTPSNKVTEKGKYVELRCDPISGHTALYWYRQSLGQGPEFLIYFQGTGAADDSGLPNDRFFAVRPEGSVSTLKIQRTERGDSAVYLCASSSSSGSGRPGELFFGEGSRLTVL.

This chain's CDR3 is CASSIETEETQYF. CDR3 nucleotides: TGTGCCAGTAGTATAGAGACCGAAGAGACCCAGTACTTC. This sequence joins TRBV19 and TRBJ2-5; D remains unclear. V was cut by 0 bases and J by 3 bases, with 5 bases left in between. Germline lookup yields CDR1 LNHDA and CDR2 SQIVND (reference sequence). The CDR3 length is 13 residues.

The chain carries TRBV11-1 and TRBJ1-2; D possibly corresponds to TRBD1 (5 bases). CDR1 is SGHAT and CDR2 is FQDESV in the germline V gene (reference sequence). Deletions cut 5 bases from V and 7 bases from J, with 11 bases between. The CDR3 runs to 12 residues. Here the CDR3 reads CASSIDSTGYTF. The DNA of the CDR3 is TGTGCCAGCAGCATAGACAGTACTGGCTACACCTTC.

The chain employs TRBV28 and TRBJ1-5, with 7 bases identical to TRBD1. The V and J ends lost 4 bases and 5 bases, in that order; junction bases with no gene match: 11. The CDR3 spans 16 residues. CDR1 and CDR2 from the germline V gene are MDHEN and SYDVKM. The CDR3 protein is CASSSLGTALDQPQHF. The CDR3 DNA sequence: TGTGCCAGCAGTTCCCTCGGGACAGCGCTCGATCAGCCCCAGCATTTT.

V is TRBV5-1 and J is TRBJ1-2; a possible D gene is TRBD1 (5 bases). Germline CDR1 reads SGHRS; CDR2 reads YFSETQ. Trimming removed 0 bases from V and 4 bases from J, with 16 bases in between. This CDR3 contains 16 residues. CDR3 nucleotides: TGCGCCAGCAGCTTGGACTCAGGGTGGATGAGCTATGGCTACACCTTC. This encodes CASSLDSGWMSYGYTF.

The J gene is TRBJ1-4, the V gene TRBV5-1; D may be TRBD1 (6 bases). Germline CDR1 reads SGHRS; CDR2 reads YFSETQ. V was cut by 0 bases and J by 6 bases, with 18 bases left in between. The CDR3 is 17 residues long. CDR3 amino acids: CASSLATRGAGDEKLFF. The CDR3 nucleotides read TGCGCCAGCAGCTTGGCCACTAGGGGGGCCGGGGATGAAAAACTGTTTTTT.

This chain connects TRBV7-2 to TRBJ2-7; 8 bases fit TRBD1. Germline V lookup: CDR1 SGHTA, CDR2 FQGNSA. The length of the CDR3 is 14 residues. V shed 3 bases, J shed 7 bases, and the junction held 8 bases outside the gene matches. The CDR3 sequence: CASSFAQGASEQYF. The CDR3 nucleotides read TGTGCCAGCAGCTTCGCTCAGGGGGCTAGTGAGCAGTACTTC. Together with reference TRBV7-2 and TRBJ2-7, the CDR3 gives the full variable domain: GAGVSQSPSNKVTEKGKDVELRCDPISGHTALYWYRQSLGQGLEFLIYFQGNSAPDKSGLPSDRFSAERTGGSVSTLTIQRTQQEDSAVYLCASSFAQGASEQYFGPGTRLTVT.

The J gene is TRBJ1-1, the V gene TRBV27; D not certain. The CDR3 is made up of 14 amino acids. V lost 4 bases and J lost 1, with 10 bases in between. The germline V gene has CDR1 MNHEY and CDR2 SMNVEV (reference sequence). CDR3 in amino acids: CASSYSQTNTEAFF. CDR3 in DNA: TGTGCCAGCAGTTATTCACAAACGAACACTGAAGCTTTCTTT.

The rearrangement uses TRBV4-2 and TRBJ1-2, with D possibly matching TRBD1 (6 bases). Germline CDR1 LGHNA, CDR2 YNFKEQ. V lost 4 bases, J lost 4 bases, and 13 bases lay in between. The CDR3 has 14 amino acids. The CDR3 is CASSRAGQLYGYTF. CDR3 sequence (DNA): TGTGCCAGCAGCCGAGCTGGACAGCTCTATGGCTACACCTTC.

V gene TRBV2 combines with J gene TRBJ1-6; D is undetermined. The ends were cut back, 6 bases at V and 3 bases at J, with 6 bases in the middle. Germline V gene sequence: CDR1 SNHLY, CDR2 FYNNEI. This CDR3 is built from 13 residues. The DNA of the CDR3 is TGTGCCAGCAGCGGTGACTATAATTCACCCCTCCACTTT. This encodes CASSGDYNSPLHF. Full variable domain (outside the CDR3, taken from reference TRBV2 and TRBJ1-6): EPEVTQTPSHQVTQMGQEVILRCVPISNHLYFYWYRQILGQKVEFLVSFYNNEISEKSEIFDDQFSVERPDGSNFTLKIRSTKLEDSAMYFCASSGDYNSPLHFGNGTRLTVT.